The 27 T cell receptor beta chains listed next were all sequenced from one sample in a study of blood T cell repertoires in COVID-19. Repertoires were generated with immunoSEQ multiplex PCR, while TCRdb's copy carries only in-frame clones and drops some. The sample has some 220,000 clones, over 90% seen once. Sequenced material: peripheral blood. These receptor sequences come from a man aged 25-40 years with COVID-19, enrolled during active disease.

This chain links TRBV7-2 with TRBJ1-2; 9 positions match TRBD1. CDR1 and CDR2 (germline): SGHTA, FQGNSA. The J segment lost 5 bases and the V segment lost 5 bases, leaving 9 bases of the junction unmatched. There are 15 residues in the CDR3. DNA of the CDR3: TGTGCCAGCAGCCCTCGGACAGGGGTGCCATATGGCTACACCTTC. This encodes CASSPRTGVPYGYTF.

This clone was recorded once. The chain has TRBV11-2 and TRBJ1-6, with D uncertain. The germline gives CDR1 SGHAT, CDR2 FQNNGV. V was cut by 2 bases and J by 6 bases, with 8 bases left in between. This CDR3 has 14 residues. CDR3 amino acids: CASSLNTANSPLHF. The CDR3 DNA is TGTGCCAGCAGCTTAAACACAGCTAATTCACCCCTCCACTTT.

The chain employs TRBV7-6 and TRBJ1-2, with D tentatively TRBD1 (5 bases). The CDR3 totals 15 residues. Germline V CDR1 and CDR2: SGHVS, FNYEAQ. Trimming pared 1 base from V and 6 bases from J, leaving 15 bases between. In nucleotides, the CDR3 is TGTGCCAGCAGCTTAGATGGGGGGGGATCGAATGGCTACACCTTC. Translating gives CASSLDGGGSNGYTF.

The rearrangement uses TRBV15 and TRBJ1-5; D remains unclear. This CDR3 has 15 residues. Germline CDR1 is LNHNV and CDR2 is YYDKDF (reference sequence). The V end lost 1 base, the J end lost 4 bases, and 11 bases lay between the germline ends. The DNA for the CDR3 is TGTGCCACCAGCAGAGTCGCAGGCTTGAATCAGCCCCAGCATTTT. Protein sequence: CATSRVAGLNQPQHF.

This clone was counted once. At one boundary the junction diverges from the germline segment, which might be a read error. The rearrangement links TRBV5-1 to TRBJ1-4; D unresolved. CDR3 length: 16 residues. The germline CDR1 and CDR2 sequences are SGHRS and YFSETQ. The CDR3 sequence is CASSFVRQTTNEKLFF. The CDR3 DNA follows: TGCGCCAGCAGCTTCGTCCGACAAACAACGAATGAAAAACTGTTTTTT.

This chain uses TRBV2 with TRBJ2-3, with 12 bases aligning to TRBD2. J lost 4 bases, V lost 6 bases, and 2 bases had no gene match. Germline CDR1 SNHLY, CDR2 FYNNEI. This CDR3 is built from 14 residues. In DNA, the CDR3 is TGTGCCAGCAGACCTAGCGGGGGGGCAGATACGCAGTATTTT. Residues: CASRPSGGADTQYF. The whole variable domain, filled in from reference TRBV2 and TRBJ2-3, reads EPEVTQTPSHQVTQMGQEVILRCVPISNHLYFYWYRQILGQKVEFLVSFYNNEISEKSEIFDDQFSVERPDGSNFTLKIRSTKLEDSAMYFCASRPSGGADTQYFGPGTRLTVL.

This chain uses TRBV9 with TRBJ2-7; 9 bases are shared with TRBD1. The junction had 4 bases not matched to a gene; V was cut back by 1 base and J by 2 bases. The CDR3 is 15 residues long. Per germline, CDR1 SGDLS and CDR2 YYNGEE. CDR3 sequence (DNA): TGTGCCAGCAGCGTACGCGGGACAGGGACCTACGAGCAGTACTTC. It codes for CASSVRGTGTYEQYF.

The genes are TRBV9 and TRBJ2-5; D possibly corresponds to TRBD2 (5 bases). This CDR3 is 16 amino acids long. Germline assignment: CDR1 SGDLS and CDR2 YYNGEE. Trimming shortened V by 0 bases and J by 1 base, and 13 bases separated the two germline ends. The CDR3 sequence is CASSVGGSPGQETQYF. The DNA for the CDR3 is TGTGCCAGCAGCGTAGGAGGGTCCCCTGGCCAAGAGACCCAGTACTTC.

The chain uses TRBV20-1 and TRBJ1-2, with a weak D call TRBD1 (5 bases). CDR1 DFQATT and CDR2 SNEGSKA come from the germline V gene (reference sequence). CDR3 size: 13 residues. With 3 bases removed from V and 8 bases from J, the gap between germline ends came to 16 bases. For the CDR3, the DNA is TGCAGTGCTAGTTTGACAGTTGGCCGGGGCTACACCTTC. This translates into CSASLTVGRGYTF.

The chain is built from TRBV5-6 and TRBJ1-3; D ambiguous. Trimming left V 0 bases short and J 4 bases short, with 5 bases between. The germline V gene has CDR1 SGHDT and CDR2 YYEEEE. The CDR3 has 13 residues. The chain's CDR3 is CASSLDSGNTIYF. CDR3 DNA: TGTGCCAGCAGCTTGGATTCAGGAAACACCATATATTTT.

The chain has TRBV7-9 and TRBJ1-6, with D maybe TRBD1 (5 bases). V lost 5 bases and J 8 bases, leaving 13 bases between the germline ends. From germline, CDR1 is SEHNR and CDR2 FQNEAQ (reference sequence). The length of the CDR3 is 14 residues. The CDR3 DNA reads TGTGCCAGCAGCACCCTAGGAGGGGATTCACCCCTCCACTTT. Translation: CASSTLGGDSPLHF.

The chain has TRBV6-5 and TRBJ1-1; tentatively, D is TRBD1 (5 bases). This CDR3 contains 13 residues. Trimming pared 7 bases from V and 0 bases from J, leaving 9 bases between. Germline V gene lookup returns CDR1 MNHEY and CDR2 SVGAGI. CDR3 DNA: TGTGCCAGCAAAGGACAACTGAACACTGAAGCTTTCTTT. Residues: CASKGQLNTEAFF.

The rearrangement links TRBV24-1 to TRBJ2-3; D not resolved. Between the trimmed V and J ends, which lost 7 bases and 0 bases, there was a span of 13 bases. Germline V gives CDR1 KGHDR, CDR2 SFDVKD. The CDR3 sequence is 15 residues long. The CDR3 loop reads CATSRGGSSTDTQYF. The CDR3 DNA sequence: TGTGCCACCAGCCGAGGTGGGTCTAGCACAGATACGCAGTATTTT.

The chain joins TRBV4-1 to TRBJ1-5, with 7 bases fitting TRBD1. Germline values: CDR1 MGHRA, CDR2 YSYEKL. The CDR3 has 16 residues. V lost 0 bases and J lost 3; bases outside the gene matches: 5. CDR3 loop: CASSQDGGQNNQPQHF. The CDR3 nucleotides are TGCGCCAGCAGCCAAGACGGGGGACAGAACAATCAGCCCCAGCATTTT.

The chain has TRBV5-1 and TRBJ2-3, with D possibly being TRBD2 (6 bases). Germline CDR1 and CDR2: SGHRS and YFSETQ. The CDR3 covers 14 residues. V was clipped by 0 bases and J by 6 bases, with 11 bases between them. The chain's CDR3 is CASSLGRGVDTQYF. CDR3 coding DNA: TGCGCCAGCAGCTTGGGGCGGGGAGTGGATACGCAGTATTTT.

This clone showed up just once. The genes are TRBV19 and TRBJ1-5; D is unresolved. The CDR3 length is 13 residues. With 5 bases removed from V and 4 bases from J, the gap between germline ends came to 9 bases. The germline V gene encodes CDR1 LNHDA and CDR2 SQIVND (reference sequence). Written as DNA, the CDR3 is TGTGCCAGTAGTGCTACAGTGAATCAGCCCCAGCATTTT. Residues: CASSATVNQPQHF.

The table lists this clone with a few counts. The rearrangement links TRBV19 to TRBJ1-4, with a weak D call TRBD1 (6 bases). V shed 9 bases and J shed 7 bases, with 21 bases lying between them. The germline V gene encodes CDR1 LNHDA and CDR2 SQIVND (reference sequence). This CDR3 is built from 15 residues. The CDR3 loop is CASKETGPTFEKLFF. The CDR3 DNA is TGTGCCAGCAAAGAGACAGGCCCAACCTTTGAAAAACTGTTTTTT.

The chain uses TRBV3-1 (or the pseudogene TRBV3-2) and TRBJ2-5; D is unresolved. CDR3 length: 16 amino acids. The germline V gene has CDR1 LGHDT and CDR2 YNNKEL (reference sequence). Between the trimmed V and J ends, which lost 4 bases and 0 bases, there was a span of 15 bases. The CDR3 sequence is CASSPVAPEYQETQYF. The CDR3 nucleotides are TGTGCCAGCAGCCCCGTCGCCCCGGAGTACCAAGAGACCCAGTACTTC.

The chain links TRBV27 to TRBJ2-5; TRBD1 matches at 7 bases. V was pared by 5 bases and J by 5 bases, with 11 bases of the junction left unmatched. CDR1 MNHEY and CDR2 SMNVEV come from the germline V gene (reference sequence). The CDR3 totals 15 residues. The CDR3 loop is CASSPQQGRGETQYF. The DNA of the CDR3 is TGTGCCAGCAGTCCCCAACAGGGGCGCGGGGAGACCCAGTACTTC.

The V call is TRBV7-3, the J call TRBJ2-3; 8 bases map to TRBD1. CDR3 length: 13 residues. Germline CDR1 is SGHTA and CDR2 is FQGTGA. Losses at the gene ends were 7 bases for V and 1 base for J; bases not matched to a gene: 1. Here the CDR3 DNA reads TGTGCCAGCACAGGGGGCGGCACAGATACGCAGTATTTT. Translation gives CASTGGGTDTQYF.

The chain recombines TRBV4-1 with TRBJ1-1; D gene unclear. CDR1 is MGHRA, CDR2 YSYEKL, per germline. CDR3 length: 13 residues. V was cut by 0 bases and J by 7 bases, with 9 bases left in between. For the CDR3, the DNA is TGCGCCAGCAGCCAAGATCGAGGGAATGAAGCTTTCTTT. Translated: CASSQDRGNEAFF.

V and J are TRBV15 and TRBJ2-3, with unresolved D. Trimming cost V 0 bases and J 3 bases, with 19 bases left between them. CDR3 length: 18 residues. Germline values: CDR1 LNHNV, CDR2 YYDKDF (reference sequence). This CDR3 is CATSRDPFEASRTDTQYF. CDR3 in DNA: TGTGCCACCAGCAGAGATCCCTTCGAGGCTTCTCGAACAGATACGCAGTATTTT.

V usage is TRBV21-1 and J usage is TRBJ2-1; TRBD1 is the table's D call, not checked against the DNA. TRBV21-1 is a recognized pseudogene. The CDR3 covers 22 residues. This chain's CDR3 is CASSKPSLLAGGPTLSYNEQFF. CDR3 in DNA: TGTGCCAGCAGCAAACCGTCTCTTTTGGCAGGGGGTCCCACTCTCTCCTACAATGAGCAGTTCTTC.

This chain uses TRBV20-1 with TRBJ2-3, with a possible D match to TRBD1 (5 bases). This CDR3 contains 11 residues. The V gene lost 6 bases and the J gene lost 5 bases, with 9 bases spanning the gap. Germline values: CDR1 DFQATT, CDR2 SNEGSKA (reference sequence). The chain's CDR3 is CSALQGDTQYF. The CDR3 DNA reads TGCAGTGCCCTCCAGGGAGATACGCAGTATTTT.

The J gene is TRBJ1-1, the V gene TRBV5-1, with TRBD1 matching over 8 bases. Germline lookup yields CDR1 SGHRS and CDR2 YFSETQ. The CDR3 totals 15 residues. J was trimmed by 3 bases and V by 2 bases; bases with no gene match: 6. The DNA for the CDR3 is TGCGCCAGCAGCTTTACCGGACAGGGCTACACTGAAGCTTTCTTT. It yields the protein CASSFTGQGYTEAFF.

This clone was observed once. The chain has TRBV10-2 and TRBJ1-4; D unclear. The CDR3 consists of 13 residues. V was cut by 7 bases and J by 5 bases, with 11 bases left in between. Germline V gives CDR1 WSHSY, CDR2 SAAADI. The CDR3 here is CASTSTRNEKLFF. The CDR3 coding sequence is TGCGCCAGCACTTCGACGAGGAATGAAAAACTGTTTTTT.

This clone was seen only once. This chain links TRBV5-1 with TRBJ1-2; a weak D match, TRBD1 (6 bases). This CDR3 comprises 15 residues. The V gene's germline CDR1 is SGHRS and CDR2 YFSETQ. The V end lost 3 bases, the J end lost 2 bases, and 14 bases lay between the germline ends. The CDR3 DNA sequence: TGCGCCAGCAGCTGGGTGGGGGGGCGCAACTATGGCTACACCTTC. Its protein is CASSWVGGRNYGYTF.